The rows below give T cell receptor beta chains drawn from one sample of a study of T cell changes during pregnancy in multiple sclerosis. Some clones are missing from TCRdb's copy, which holds only in-frame ones; the method was immunoSEQ multiplex PCR. The sample contains around 43,000 clones, roughly nine tenths of which appear only once. The sequencing used CD4+ T cells from peripheral blood mononuclear cells, collected before pregnancy. These receptors originate from a female donor with multiple sclerosis, enrolled in a pregnancy study. The CDR3 runs from the conserved cysteine through the conserved F or W. Fields, in order: D gene, clone size, V gene, J gene, CDR3 DNA, CDR3 protein. The D gene is left open where the match is weak. Clone size, where shown, is once, few, many, or a class for clones that have expanded.

>-|once|TRBV5-4|TRBJ2-5
TGTGCCAGCAGTTCCCCAACTTACCAAGAGACCCAGTACTTC
CASSSPTYQETQYF
>TRBD1|-|TRBV5-6|TRBJ2-7
TGTGCCAGCAGCTTGCCTCACAGGGGGCCTATGGGCGAGCAGTACTTC
CASSLPHRGPMGEQYF
>-|-|TRBV30|TRBJ2-7
TGTGCCTGGAGTCTGACAGTATCCTACGAGCAGTACTTC
CAWSLTVSYEQYF
>TRBD1|-|TRBV5-1|TRBJ2-7
TGCGCCAGCAGCTTGGGGGGGACAGGGTTCTTGGAGGAGCAGTACTTC
CASSLGGTGFLEEQYF
>-|-|TRBV29-1|TRBJ2-6
TGCAGTGCTAACGGGGTTGGGGCCAACGTCCTGACTTTC
CSANGVGANVLTF
>-|-|TRBV10-3|TRBJ2-6
TGTGCCATCAGTGAGTCGAAAGGTTGGGGACGGAGGGCTGGGGCCAACGTCCTGACTTTC
CAISESKGWGRRAGANVLTF
>-|-|TRBV6-5|TRBJ2-1
TGTGCCAGCAGTTCGTGGGAGGGGGGGGGCAATGAGCAGTTCTTC
CASSSWEGGGNEQFF
>TRBD2|-|TRBV19|TRBJ2-5
TGTGCCAGTAGTATATATCGCGGGAGGTACGAGACCCAGTACTTC
CASSIYRGRYETQYF
>TRBD1|-|TRBV28|TRBJ2-1
TGTGCCAGCTACTCAACAGGGGACAATGAGCAGTTCTTC
CASYSTGDNEQFF
>TRBD2|once|TRBV11-1|TRBJ2-3
TGTGCCAGCAGAAATAGCGGGAGGGCTGAGGATACGCAGTATTTT
CASRNSGRAEDTQYF
>-|few|TRBV11-2|TRBJ1-4
TGTGCCAGCAGCAACGACGGGGGGGCAGGGGAAAAACTGTTTTTT
CASSNDGGAGEKLFF
>-|-|TRBV11-2|TRBJ2-7
TGTGCCAGCAGCTTAGGCCCCTTTTCTCAGGGAGTCAGGGGACAGTACTTC
CASSLGPFSQGVRGQYF
>-|-|TRBV2|TRBJ2-3
TGTGCCAGCAGTGAATTGTCCAGGGTTAGGACAGATACGCAGTATTTT
CASSELSRVRTDTQYF
>-|-|TRBV29-1|TRBJ2-7
TGCAGCGGCGCCGAAGACAGCTACGAGCAGTACTTC
CSGAEDSYEQYF
>-|-|TRBV6-6|TRBJ1-3
TGTGCCACCCTAAGGGACACTTTTAGCTCTGGAAACACCATATATTTT
CATLRDTFSSGNTIYF
>-|-|TRBV27|TRBJ2-3
TGTGCCAGCAGTCAACTTCCGGATACGCAGTATTTT
CASSQLPDTQYF
>-|-|TRBV11-1|TRBJ1-1
TGTGCCAGCAGCCGTAAAAGCTTCAGGGTTGTCAACACTGAAGCTTTCTTT
CASSRKSFRVVNTEAFF
>-|-|TRBV19|TRBJ2-7
TGTGCCAGTAGTAAAAAGCGGGTAGAAGCTTACGAGCAGTACTTC
CASSKKRVEAYEQYF
>-|-|TRBV28|TRBJ2-7
TGTGCCAGCAGTTTGAGGGAGATGGTGGGGGGCTACGAGCAGTACTTC
CASSLREMVGGYEQYF
>TRBD2|-|TRBV14|TRBJ2-5
TGTGCCAGCAGTGCTGGAGCGGGAGGTGAGACCCAGTACTTC
CASSAGAGGETQYF
>TRBD1|-|TRBV27|TRBJ2-2
TGTGCCAGCAGTTTCGGGGACAGGGGTGACACCGGGGAGCTGTTTTTT
CASSFGDRGDTGELFF
>-|-|TRBV2|TRBJ2-5
TGTGCCAGCAGACAAAGAGAGACCCAGTACTTC
CASRQRETQYF
>-|-|TRBV19|TRBJ1-5
TGTGCCAGTAGTAGCGGCCACGGGAATCAGCCCCAGCATTTT
CASSSGHGNQPQHF
>-|-|TRBV5-4|TRBJ2-5
TGTGCCAGCAACTCCAACGGGGAGACCCAGTACTTC
CASNSNGETQYF
>-|-|TRBV18|TRBJ1-4
TGTGCCAGCTCACCCCTCTACAGATCGGGAGATGAAAAACTGTTTTTT
CASSPLYRSGDEKLFF
>TRBD1|once|TRBV7-9|TRBJ1-5
TGTGCCACGGACCCACGGGACAGGGGCTTTTTTGAGCCCCAGCATTTT
CATDPRDRGFFEPQHF
>TRBD2|-|TRBV5-1|TRBJ2-5
TGCGCCAGCAGCCTAGCGGGCGTCCAAGAGACCCAGTACTTC
CASSLAGVQETQYF
>TRBD1|-|TRBV7-2|TRBJ1-1
TGTGCCAGCAGACCGACAGGGGCTCGGACTGAAGCTTTCTTT
CASRPTGARTEAFF
>TRBD1|-|TRBV27|TRBJ2-3
TGTGCCAGCAGCCTGACAGGGGGGACAGATACGCAGTATTTT
CASSLTGGTDTQYF
>TRBD1|-|TRBV5-1|TRBJ2-5
TGCGCCAGCAGCTTGGCCAGGGGGACAGCTCAAGAGACCCAGTACTTC
CASSLARGTAQETQYF
>-|-|TRBV30|TRBJ1-2
TGTGCCTGGACCCTAGGGTCTGCGGGCTATGGCTACACCTTC
CAWTLGSAGYGYTF
>TRBD1|-|TRBV9|TRBJ2-1
TGTGCCAGCAGCGTAGTAGGTAAAGACAGGGGGCCCTACAATGAGCAGTTCTTC
CASSVVGKDRGPYNEQFF
>TRBD1|-|TRBV7-2|TRBJ2-4
TGTGCCAGCAGCTTAGCGGCGGACAGGATTGACTTC
CASSLAADRIDF
>TRBD2|-|TRBV5-1|TRBJ2-2
TGCGCCAGCAGCTGGGGTCTCCGAGCGGGAGACACCGGGGAGCTGTTTTTT
CASSWGLRAGDTGELFF
>TRBD1|-|TRBV30|TRBJ2-7
TGTGCCTGGAATATCAGGGGGCACTCCTACGAGCAGTACTTC
CAWNIRGHSYEQYF
>TRBD2|-|TRBV5-1|TRBJ2-2
TGCGCCAGCAGGTCCGGGACTAGCGGGATAAACGGGGAGCTGTTTTTT
CASRSGTSGINGELFF
>-|-|TRBV19|TRBJ1-5
TGTGCCAGTAACGCGGGACTCTCTTATCAGCCCCAGCATTTT
CASNAGLSYQPQHF
>TRBD1|-|TRBV28|TRBJ2-5
TGTGCCAGCAGAGGACAGGGCCAAGAGACCCAGTACTTC
CASRGQGQETQYF
>TRBD1|-|TRBV5-4|TRBJ1-1
TGTGCCAGCAGCTTGGGAGGGGGCTGGGTCACTGAAGCTTTCTTT
CASSLGGGWVTEAFF
>-|-|TRBV11-2|TRBJ2-1
TGTGCCAGCAGCTTAGGGACAGTCTACAATGAGCAGTTCTTC
CASSLGTVYNEQFF
>TRBD1|-|TRBV19|TRBJ1-5
TGTGCCAGTCACGGACAGGGCGATCAGCCCCAGCATTTT
CASHGQGDQPQHF
>TRBD2|once|TRBV28|TRBJ2-3
TGTGCCAGCAGCTGGGAGGGACCCCTGGGGGCAGATACGCAGTATTTT
CASSWEGPLGADTQYF
>TRBD2|-|TRBV4-2|TRBJ2-7
TGTGCCAGCAGCCAATGGGCGGGAGGGCCTAATGAGCAGTACTTC
CASSQWAGGPNEQYF
>-|-|TRBV15|TRBJ2-1
TGTGCCACCAGCAGAGATTGGAGACTGTCCAATGAGCAGTTCTTC
CATSRDWRLSNEQFF
>TRBD2|-|TRBV28|TRBJ2-5
TGTGCCAGCAGTTCCGGTAGCGGGAGAGAGACCCAGTACTTC
CASSSGSGRETQYF
>TRBD2|-|TRBV5-8|TRBJ2-1
TGTGCCAGCAGCTTGGGGGTAGCGGGAGGGTTCGATGAGCAGTTCTTC
CASSLGVAGGFDEQFF
>-|-|TRBV5-1|TRBJ2-3
TGCGCCAGCAGCTTGCAGGTCCAGGGGTTTACAGATACGCAGTATTTT
CASSLQVQGFTDTQYF
>-|-|TRBV7-9|TRBJ1-2
TGTGCCAGCAGCCCGTCGGGAGGGCGAATAGACTATGGCTACACCTTC
CASSPSGGRIDYGYTF
>-|-|TRBV28|TRBJ1-5
TGTGCCAGCTCAATCACGCAGGATCAGCCCCAGCATTTT
CASSITQDQPQHF
>TRBD2|-|TRBV30|TRBJ2-7
TGTGCCTGGAGGGCGGGACTAGACAACAACGAGCAGTACTTC
CAWRAGLDNNEQYF